A selection of T cell receptor beta chains follows, all from one sample in a study of shared clonotypes between healthy human individuals. Sequencing used immunoSEQ multiplex PCR; TCRdb keeps in-frame clones, though not all of them. The sample carries some 2.4 million clones, 90% to 95% recorded once. Sequencing was done on a sample of naive CD4+ T cells from PBMCs. All receptors derive from a man aged 18-30 years in good health. Some clones in this sample may be carry-over from other donors' samples. The conserved cysteine and the conserved F or W are not part of the CDR3 here. Clone size appears in some rows only: once, few, many, or a class for an expanded clone.

CDR3: ASSVTGSSTEAF
J: TRBJ1-1
length: 12
V: TRBV9
size: .

CDR3: ASSLSRQGGNEKLF
J: TRBJ1-4
length: 14
V: TRBV7-6
size: .

CDR3: AISDTQGETQY
J: TRBJ2-5
length: 11
V: TRBV10-3
size: .

CDR3: ASSTTGAGANVLT
J: TRBJ2-6
length: 13
V: TRBV19
size: .

CDR3: ASSEGWGRGPEQY
J: TRBJ2-7
length: 13
V: TRBV6-1
size: .

CDR3: ASSGGRYEQF
J: TRBJ2-1
length: 10
V: TRBV28
size: .

CDR3: ASSQNLQGFREKLF
J: TRBJ1-4
length: 14
V: TRBV28
size: .

CDR3: ASSTQGDTEAF
J: TRBJ1-1
length: 11
V: TRBV7-2
size: .

CDR3: ASSSLGTPANNQPQH
J: TRBJ1-5
length: 15
V: TRBV5-6
size: .

CDR3: ATGQGRLAKNIQY
J: TRBJ2-4
length: 13
V: TRBV15
size: .

CDR3: ASRATQETQY
J: TRBJ2-5
length: 10
V: TRBV6-5
size: .

CDR3: ASSPQSGGVYNEQF
J: TRBJ2-1
length: 14
V: TRBV9
size: .

CDR3: ASSRTLAGVYEQF
J: TRBJ2-1
length: 13
V: TRBV4-1
size: .

CDR3: ASSYSRVGAEAF
J: TRBJ1-1
length: 12
V: TRBV6-5
size: .

CDR3: ASSPGGQGYEQY
J: TRBJ2-7
length: 12
V: TRBV18
size: .

CDR3: ASSASPYEQY
J: TRBJ2-7
length: 10
V: TRBV18
size: .

CDR3: ASSLTGEETQY
J: TRBJ2-5
length: 11
V: TRBV5-6
size: once

CDR3: ASSPDGRGLF
J: TRBJ1-4
length: 10
V: TRBV5-4
size: few

CDR3: ASSQLGQFEETQY
J: TRBJ2-5
length: 13
V: TRBV7-2
size: .

CDR3: ASKGVLRATDTQY
J: TRBJ2-3
length: 13
V: TRBV6-1
size: .

CDR3: ASSPVGTGNTIY
J: TRBJ1-3
length: 12
V: TRBV5-4
size: .

CDR3: ASSLGGSNREQY
J: TRBJ2-7
length: 12
V: TRBV7-7
size: .

CDR3: ASGEAKGDYGYT
J: TRBJ1-2
length: 12
V: TRBV28
size: .

CDR3: ASSTHWGTYEQY
J: TRBJ2-7
length: 12
V: TRBV11-2
size: .

CDR3: SATLAATNTGELF
J: TRBJ2-2
length: 13
V: TRBV29-1
size: .

CDR3: ASSPLGLGEKLF
J: TRBJ1-4
length: 12
V: TRBV18
size: .

CDR3: ASSRDRNNYGYT
J: TRBJ1-2
length: 12
V: TRBV6-6
size: .

CDR3: ASSLELDTEAF
J: TRBJ1-1
length: 11
V: TRBV7-8
size: once

CDR3: ASSTSGTGLFSSYT
J: TRBJ1-2
length: 14
V: TRBV19
size: .

CDR3: ASSVNEGLSYEQY
J: .
length: 13
V: TRBV9
size: .

CDR3: ASSIRDETQY
J: TRBJ2-5
length: 10
V: TRBV28
size: .

CDR3: ASSGSAGPNTEAF
J: TRBJ1-1
length: 13
V: TRBV2
size: .

CDR3: ASSQEGTGVRSNEKLF
J: TRBJ1-4
length: 16
V: TRBV4-1
size: .

CDR3: ASSQQGGSYNEQF
J: TRBJ2-1
length: 13
V: TRBV4-1
size: .

CDR3: ASSLDGLARERPSTDTQY
J: TRBJ2-3
length: 18
V: TRBV5-1
size: once

CDR3: ASSLWSGGSGNTIY
J: TRBJ1-3
length: 14
V: TRBV28
size: .

CDR3: ASSLRSGGVETQY
J: TRBJ2-5
length: 13
V: TRBV5-6
size: .

CDR3: ASSYSRQSGNTIY
J: TRBJ1-3
length: 13
V: TRBV6-5
size: .

CDR3: ASSPRLAGTNEQF
J: TRBJ2-1
length: 13
V: TRBV11-2
size: .

CDR3: ASSFRQGGNTGELF
J: TRBJ2-2
length: 14
V: TRBV27
size: .

CDR3: ASRTRAGGNEQF
J: TRBJ2-1
length: 12
V: TRBV7-9
size: once

CDR3: ASSPAGGSYEQY
J: TRBJ2-7
length: 12
V: TRBV18
size: once

CDR3: ASSLMGQPNEKLF
J: TRBJ1-4
length: 13
V: TRBV7-3
size: .

CDR3: ASSPSTTSDTQY
J: TRBJ2-3
length: 12
V: TRBV7-9
size: .

CDR3: ASSGIWTGGPEAF
J: TRBJ1-1
length: 13
V: TRBV28
size: .

CDR3: SVGLADTDTQY
J: TRBJ2-3
length: 11
V: TRBV29-1
size: .